These T cell receptor beta chains were read from a single sample in a study of identical twins. TCRdb redid the calling of the 5' RACE reads with MiXCR, one entry per CDR3 protein. The sample lists about 520,000 distinct CDR3 sequences, 20% to 25% occurring once. A further study also used this sample, focusing on T cells expressing NK-cell markers.

The source material was CD4+ T cells sorted from blood. The origin of the receptors is a woman aged 18 to 35 in good health. CDR3s include the opening cysteine and the closing phenylalanine or tryptophan. The order of the fields is V gene, J gene, clone size, D gene, CDR3 DNA, CDR3 protein. The D gene is left open where the match is weak. Where a row states a size, it is once, few, many or the class of an expanded clone; other rows omit it.

TRBV5-6	TRBJ2-4	.	.	TGTGCCAGCTCCCCCGGGGCAGCCAAAGCTTGGGACATTCAGTACTTC	CASSPGAAKAWDIQYF
TRBV20-1	TRBJ2-3	few	.	TGCAGTGCGATGACTAGTTGGACAGATACGCAGTATTTT	CSAMTSWTDTQYF
TRBV29-1	TRBJ2-7	.	TRBD2	TGCAGCGTACGAGCGGGAGCAAGGTACGAGCAGTACTTC	CSVRAGARYEQYF
TRBV29-1	TRBJ2-1	many	.	TGCAGCGTTGCAACCCGGGACGCTTACAATGAGCAGTTCTTC	CSVATRDAYNEQFF
TRBV7-2	TRBJ2-2	few	.	TGTGCCAGCAGCCCTTTGGGAGGCACGGGCACCGGGGAGCTGTTTTTT	CASSPLGGTGTGELFF
TRBV9	TRBJ1-2	few	.	TGTGCCAGCAGCGTAGGCGATGGCTACACCTTC	CASSVGDGYTF
TRBV5-6	TRBJ2-1	medium-sized	.	TGTGCCAGCAGCTCCGCCGGGACCGGAAACAATGAGCAGTTCTTC	CASSSAGTGNNEQFF
TRBV20-1	TRBJ1-1	few	.	TGCAGTGCTAGAGAGGGGAATACAGGGAGAATGAAAGCTTTCTTT	CSAREGNTGRMKAFF
TRBV7-2	TRBJ2-6	few	.	TGTGCCAGCAGCCGAAAAGGAGGGGCCAACGTCCTGACTTTC	CASSRKGGANVLTF
TRBV7-2	TRBJ2-7	.	.	TGTGCCAGCAGCCGGGCCGGCATACAATACGAGCAGTACTTC	CASSRAGIQYEQYF
TRBV19	TRBJ1-5	few	TRBD1	TGTGCCAGTAGTCCTGTCAGGGGGAATCAGCCCCAGCATTTT	CASSPVRGNQPQHF
TRBV20-1	TRBJ2-1	few	TRBD2	TGCAGTGCTAGAGGTCCTAGCGGGGGGATCCGGCAGTTCTTC	CSARGPSGGIRQFF
TRBV5-1	TRBJ2-1	.	TRBD2	TGCGCCAGCAGCCCCAGCGGGAACAATGAGCAGTTCTTC	CASSPSGNNEQFF
TRBV20-1	TRBJ2-3	.	.	TGCAGTGCTAGACGGACACCTAGCACAGATACGCAGTATTTT	CSARRTPSTDTQYF
TRBV6-5	TRBJ2-7	many	TRBD1	TGTGCCAGCAGGACAGGGACCTACGAGCAGTACTTC	CASRTGTYEQYF
TRBV9	TRBJ2-1	.	.	TGTGCCAGCAGCGGAGGGGTTGGGGGTGAGCAGTTCTTC	CASSGGVGGEQFF
TRBV6-1	TRBJ2-2	.	.	TGTGCCAGCAGGAGAGGGTACAGGCCCGCCACCGGGGAGCTGTTTTTT	CASRRGYRPATGELFF
TRBV20-1	TRBJ1-4	.	.	TGCAGTGCCGGGGGCAGCGTTAATGAAAAACTGTTTTTT	CSAGGSVNEKLFF
TRBV14	TRBJ2-7	.	.	TGTGCCAGCGGGGACCACGAGCAGTACTTC	CASGDHEQYF
TRBV12-3/TRBV12-4	TRBJ1-2	.	.	TGTGCCAGCAAAGTAACGCACAGGGATTATGGCTACACCTTC	CASKVTHRDYGYTF
TRBV3-1	TRBJ2-5	.	.	TGTGCCAGCAGCCAAGTTGGAGGGGGGGAGACCCAGTACTTC	CASSQVGGGETQYF
TRBV20-1	TRBJ2-5	few	.	TGCAGTGCTAGAGTGGAAGGGACAGAGACCCAGTACTTC	CSARVEGTETQYF
TRBV12-3/TRBV12-4	TRBJ1-3	many	TRBD1	TGTGCCAGCAGCCTGGGACAGGGGGTAGGAAACACCATATATTTT	CASSLGQGVGNTIYF
TRBV29-1	TRBJ2-3	few	.	TGCGCGGCAGGGGTTTCCACAGATACGCAGTATTTT	CAAGVSTDTQYF
TRBV24-1	TRBJ2-3	.	.	TGTGCCACAGAACAGGGTGGGGAGGGAGATACGCAGTATTTT	CATEQGGEGDTQYF
TRBV7-9	TRBJ2-2	few	.	TGTGCCAGCAGCTTAGTACAGGGCCCCACCGGGGAGCTGTTTTTT	CASSLVQGPTGELFF
TRBV20-1	TRBJ1-1	.	TRBD1	TGCAGTGCCCCGGACAGGGGGAACACTGAAGCTTTCTTT	CSAPDRGNTEAFF
TRBV20-1	TRBJ2-2	many	.	TGCAGTGCCAGGGGCGTGGGAACCGGGGAGCTGTTTTTT	CSARGVGTGELFF
TRBV27	TRBJ2-2	few	.	TGTGCCAGCAGTCCCCAGGGTGAAGCGGGGGAGCTGTTTTTT	CASSPQGEAGELFF